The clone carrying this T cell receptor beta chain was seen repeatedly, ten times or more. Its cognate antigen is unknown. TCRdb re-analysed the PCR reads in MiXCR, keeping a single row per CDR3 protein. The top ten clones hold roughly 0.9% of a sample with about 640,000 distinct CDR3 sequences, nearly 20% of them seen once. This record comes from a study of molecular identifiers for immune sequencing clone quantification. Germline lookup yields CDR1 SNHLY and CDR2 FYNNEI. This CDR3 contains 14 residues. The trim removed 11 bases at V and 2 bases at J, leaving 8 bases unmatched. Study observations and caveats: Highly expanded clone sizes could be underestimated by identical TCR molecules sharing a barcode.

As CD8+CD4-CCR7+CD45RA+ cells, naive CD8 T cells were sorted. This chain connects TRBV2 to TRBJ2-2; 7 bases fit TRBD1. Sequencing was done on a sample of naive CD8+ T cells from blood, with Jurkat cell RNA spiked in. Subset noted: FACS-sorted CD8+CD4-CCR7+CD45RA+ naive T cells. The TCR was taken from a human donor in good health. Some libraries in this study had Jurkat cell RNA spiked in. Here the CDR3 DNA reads TGTGCCGGCCGGGACAGAGAAAACACCGGGGAGCTGTTTTTT. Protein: CAGRDRENTGELFF.